The 27 T cell receptor beta chains reported below all come from one sample, sequenced in a study of metastatic and nonmetastatic thyroid tumors. All patients were untreated before thyroid surgery. TCRdb ran MiXCR on the PCR reads. The sample has some 33,000 clones, 10% to 13% seen once. The source material was blood. These receptors were obtained from a female donor with papillary thyroid cancer or a benign thyroid nodule (not recorded which). Some clones in this sample may be carry-over from other donors' samples.

This clone was detected ten times or more. The J gene is TRBJ1-3, the V gene TRBV7-2, with 11 bases matching TRBD1. The CDR3 totals 18 residues. V was pared by 5 bases and J by 0 bases, with 9 bases of the junction left unmatched. The V gene's germline CDR1 is SGHTA and CDR2 FQGNSA. As DNA, the CDR3 is TGTGCCAGCAGCGAATGGACAGGGGGCAGTTACTCTGGAAACACCATATATTTT. This encodes CASSEWTGGSYSGNTIYF.

This clone occurred many times. The chain has TRBV30 and TRBJ2-1; no definite D call. The V end lost 1 base, the J end lost 7 bases, and 14 bases lay between the germline ends. The CDR3 runs to 14 residues. Germline values: CDR1 GTSNPN, CDR2 SVGIG (reference sequence). CDR3 residues: CAWSAYPRNNEQFF. CDR3 DNA: TGTGCCTGGAGTGCCTACCCGAGGAATAATGAGCAGTTCTTC. Full variable domain (rest looked up from reference TRBV30 and TRBJ2-1): SQTIHQWPATLVQPVGSPLSLECTVEGTSNPNLYWYRQAAGRGLQLLFYSVGIGQISSEVPQNLSASRPQDRQFILSSKKLLLSDSGFYLCAWSAYPRNNEQFFGPGTRLTVL.

This clone was seen repeatedly, ten times or more. The CDR3 DNA reads as TGCGCCAGCAGTATTAGCGGGGGCCTGGGAGAGGAGCAGTTCTTC. Amino acid sequence: CASSISGGLGEEQFF. This chain joins TRBV5-1 and TRBJ2-1; 9 nucleotides agree with TRBD2. The CDR3 is 15 residues long. In germline, CDR1 is SGHRS, CDR2 YFSETQ. The V segment lost 5 bases and the J segment 10 bases; nucleotides outside the gene matches: 13.

This chain links TRBV28 with TRBJ2-3; D gene ambiguous. Trimming shortened V by 4 bases and J by 1 base, and 15 bases separated the two germline ends. This CDR3 region has 16 residues. Germline V gives CDR1 MDHEN, CDR2 SYDVKM. CDR3 sequence reads: CASSWWAEPCTDTQYF. The CDR3 DNA sequence: TGTGCCAGCAGTTGGTGGGCGGAGCCCTGCACAGATACGCAGTATTTT.

Note on this clone: A clone one base away is much larger, so this may be a read error. The J gene is TRBJ1-1, the V gene TRBV28, with D possibly being TRBD1 (5 bases). Per germline, CDR1 MDHEN and CDR2 SYDVKM. Trimming removed 5 bases from V and 5 bases from J, with 18 bases in between. The CDR3 totals 15 residues. The CDR3 nucleotides read TGTGCCAGCAGTGTTACACCGGGGGTAGGAACTGAAGCTTTCTTT. Translation: CASSVTPGVGTEAFF.

This clone was counted at least ten times. This chain connects TRBV28 to TRBJ2-5; TRBD2 agrees at 10 bases. Trimming at V came to 6 bases and at J to 4 bases, leaving 5 bases not matched to a gene. CDR1 and CDR2 from the germline V gene are MDHEN and SYDVKM. This CDR3 has 14 amino acids. The CDR3 sequence is CASRTSGRGETQYF. In nucleotides, the CDR3 is TGTGCCAGCAGGACCAGCGGGAGGGGAGAGACCCAGTACTTC.

This chain uses TRBV7-3 with TRBJ1-1; D is perhaps TRBD1 (5 bases). The CDR3 length is 14 residues. V was pared by 5 bases and J by 10 bases, with 20 bases between. CDR1 SGHTA and CDR2 FQGTGA come from the germline V gene. The CDR3 nucleotides read TGTGCCAGCAGCCCAACCGGGGGACCTTTAGGAGCTTTCTTT. Amino acids: CASSPTGGPLGAFF.

In this sample, this clone turned up many times. The CDR3 nucleotides read TGTGCCAGCAGCGTAGCTACCGGGACAGGGGTCCACGAGCAGTACTTC. Its translation is CASSVATGTGVHEQYF. The chain links TRBV9 to TRBJ2-7; 10 bases agree with TRBD1. Germline loops: CDR1 SGDLS, CDR2 YYNGEE. The CDR3 contains 16 residues. V lost 0 bases to trimming and J lost 5 bases; unmatched junction nucleotides: 8.

This clone is deemed medium-sized. This chain connects TRBV6-5 to TRBJ1-6, with no clear D. The CDR3 consists of 18 residues. V lost 2 bases and J lost 0, with 14 bases in between. The germline CDR1 and CDR2 sequences are MNHEY and SVGAGI. The CDR3 DNA is TGTGCCAGCAGTTACACGAGGGTGCAGGCCTCCTATAATTCACCCCTCCACTTT. Translated, it gives CASSYTRVQASYNSPLHF.

This clone was seen at least ten times. Being one base from a much bigger clone, this may be a read error. This sample includes further DNA sequences coding for the same CDR3. The V gene is TRBV6-5, the J gene TRBJ1-2; no clear D gene. The CDR3 is 16 amino acids. Trimming shortened V by 0 bases and J by 4 bases, and 15 bases separated the two germline ends. Per the germline V gene, CDR1 is MNHEY and CDR2 is SVGAGI. In DNA, the CDR3 is TGTGCCAGCAGTTACTCGATGCCGGTCCTAATCTATGGCTACACCTTC. Translation: CASSYSMPVLIYGYTF.

In this sample, this clone turned up many times. It may be a read error: a sequence one base away is much more abundant. Here the CDR3 omits its conserved ending phenylalanine or tryptophan, so a read error is the likely source. This chain connects TRBV5-1 to TRBJ1-1; D is ambiguous. V was cut by 0 bases and J by 0 bases, with 6 bases left in between. The germline CDR1 and CDR2 sequences are SGHRS and YFSETQ. This CDR3 comprises 14 residues. The CDR3 DNA reads as TGCGCCAGCAGCTTGGGGCATATGAACACTGAAGCTTTCTCT. Translated, it gives CASSLGHMNTEAFS.

There are a few counts of this clone. The J gene is TRBJ2-3, the V gene TRBV19; 7 positions match TRBD2. Germline values: CDR1 LNHDA, CDR2 SQIVND (reference sequence). The CDR3 is made up of 12 amino acids. Trimming removed 10 bases from V and 7 bases from J; junction bases left unmatched: 8. This CDR3 is CATKRDSNTQYF. CDR3 nucleotides: TGTGCCACCAAGCGGGACTCGAATACGCAGTATTTT.

The chain employs TRBV6-4 and TRBJ1-6; 7 nucleotides match TRBD1. V lost 6 bases, J lost 7 bases, and 9 bases stayed unmatched. The germline gives CDR1 MRHNA, CDR2 SNTAGT. The CDR3 has 15 residues. CDR3 DNA: TGTGCCAGCAGGAGGGACAGCGCTATCAATTCACCCCTCCACTTT. This sequence encodes CASRRDSAINSPLHF.

As to this clone: Lacking the conserved final phenylalanine or tryptophan, this CDR3 likely reflects a read error. This chain links TRBV19 with TRBJ1-1; unclear D gene. Trimming shortened V by 8 bases and J by 1 base, and 8 bases separated the two germline ends. The CDR3 has 12 amino acids. The germline CDR1 and CDR2 sequences are LNHDA and SQIVND (reference sequence). Written as DNA, the CDR3 is TGTGCCAGTTTCCGGGAGAACACTGAAGCTTTCCTT. This codes for CASFRENTEAFL.

This clone has a count of ten or more. The CDR3 nucleotides are TGTGCCAGCAGAACGTCAGGGATTCCCTACGAGCAGTACTTC. The encoded protein is CASRTSGIPYEQYF. The chain is built from TRBV5-6 and TRBJ2-7; a possible D gene is TRBD1 (5 bases). Germline V CDR1 and CDR2: SGHDT, YYEEEE. The CDR3 is 14 amino acids. Deletions cut 5 bases from V and 2 bases from J, with 14 bases between.

Ten or more counts support this clone. The chain uses TRBV27 and TRBJ2-3; D gene unclear. This CDR3 spans 16 amino acids. The V end was cut by 1 base, the J end by 0 bases, with 11 bases between. Germline assignment: CDR1 MNHEY and CDR2 SMNVEV (reference sequence). CDR3 nucleotide sequence: TGTGCCAGCAGTTTATTGGTACAAAGGAGCACAGATACGCAGTATTTT. As protein: CASSLLVQRSTDTQYF.

This chain links TRBV27 with TRBJ2-1; D ambiguous. The CDR3 totals 13 residues. In germline, CDR1 is MNHEY, CDR2 SMNVEV (reference sequence). V shed 2 bases and J shed 3 bases, with 5 bases lying between them. The CDR3 loop is CASSLGGYNEQFF. DNA for the CDR3: TGTGCCAGCAGTTTAGGTGGCTACAATGAGCAGTTCTTC.

This clone was counted at least ten times. The gene calls are TRBV2 and TRBJ2-7; possibly TRBD1 for D (6 bases). This CDR3 region has 14 residues. V was cut by 6 bases and J by 6 bases, with 18 bases left in between. Germline values: CDR1 SNHLY, CDR2 FYNNEI. CDR3 sequence: CASSLVEQGGEQYF. Here the CDR3 DNA reads TGTGCCAGCAGCCTGGTGGAACAGGGTGGCGAGCAGTACTTC.

This clone was seen only a few times. The DNA is omitted, as the CDR3 cannot be located on it reliably, and the CDR3 follows TCRdb's listing. The chain joins TRBV6-2 or TRBV6-3 to TRBJ2-1. Germline-derived CDR1 and CDR2 are MNHEY and SVGEGT. A total of 15 residues make up the CDR3, ends included. CDR3 residues: CASILGRSSYNEQFF.

This clone was counted between two and nine times. The chain employs TRBV6-1 and TRBJ2-1; D may be TRBD1 (5 bases). Trimming pared 6 bases from V and 7 bases from J, leaving 16 bases between. Germline V gene sequence: CDR1 MNHNS, CDR2 SASEGT. The CDR3 covers 14 residues. The CDR3 coding sequence is TGTGCCAGCAGGGGGTATGTGGGGCGAAATGAGCAGTTCTTC. Amino acid sequence: CASRGYVGRNEQFF.

This clone was counted ten times or more. The chain recombines TRBV20-1 with TRBJ1-1, with 8 nucleotides matching TRBD1. The CDR3 totals 14 residues. Germline V gene sequence: CDR1 DFQATT, CDR2 SNEGSKA (reference sequence). Trimming at V came to 6 bases and at J to 4 bases, leaving 10 bases not matched to a gene. The CDR3 nucleotides are TGCAGTGCAAAGAGCCAGGGGGCGTTCACTGAAGCTTTCTTT. Its translation is CSAKSQGAFTEAFF.

This clone came up a few times. The chain links TRBV6-1 to TRBJ2-1, with 8 bases matching TRBD1. Germline trimming cut 4 bases from V and 0 bases from J; bases unmatched to any gene: 5. The length of the CDR3 is 16 residues. From germline, CDR1 is MNHNS and CDR2 SASEGT. The CDR3 loop is CASSGTGGSSYNEQFF. The DNA of the CDR3 is TGTGCCAGCAGTGGCACAGGGGGGAGCTCCTACAATGAGCAGTTCTTC.

This clone was seen repeatedly, ten times or more. This rearrangement joins TRBV19 to TRBJ2-3, with 9 bases matching TRBD2. The germline gives CDR1 LNHDA, CDR2 SQIVND (reference sequence). CDR3 size: 17 residues. V lost 1 base, J lost 0 bases, and 5 bases stayed unmatched. The CDR3 is CASSIVIAGASTDTQYF. CDR3 DNA: TGTGCCAGTAGTATAGTAATAGCGGGAGCTAGCACAGATACGCAGTATTTT.

The sample holds many counts of this clone. This chain uses TRBV24-1 with TRBJ2-2; 10 nucleotides align to TRBD1. The CDR3 is made up of 18 amino acids. Germline assignment: CDR1 KGHDR and CDR2 SFDVKD. The ends lost 3 bases at V and 5 bases at J; junction bases unmatched: 11. CDR3 in amino acids: CATSDPGTGEVFTGELFF. CDR3 in DNA: TGTGCCACCAGTGATCCCGGGACAGGGGAGGTATTTACCGGGGAGCTGTTTTTT.

The table lists this clone with a few counts. The chain uses TRBV28 and TRBJ1-3; TRBD1 might be the D (6 bases). The length of the CDR3 is 16 residues. Looked up from germline, CDR1 is MDHEN and CDR2 is SYDVKM. Trimming shortened V by 1 base and J by 4 bases, and 14 bases separated the two germline ends. The CDR3 protein is CASSLFAGARGNTIYF. The CDR3 nucleotides read TGTGCCAGCAGTTTATTCGCAGGGGCCAGGGGAAACACCATATATTTT.

This clone was picked up many times. The rearrangement uses TRBV6-2 or TRBV6-3 and TRBJ2-7; 8 bases line up with TRBD2. With 6 bases clipped from V and 0 bases from J, the junction kept 4 bases outside the gene matches. The CDR3 totals 14 residues. Germline V gene data show CDR1 as MNHEY and CDR2 as SVGEGT. CDR3 loop: CASRTSGSSYEQYF. CDR3 nucleotide sequence: TGTGCCAGCAGAACAAGCGGGAGCTCCTACGAGCAGTACTTC.

This clone was recorded at least ten times. The chain employs TRBV11-2 and TRBJ2-7; D might be TRBD1 or TRBD2, each matching 5 bases. Germline CDR1 is SGHAT and CDR2 is FQNNGV. CDR3 length equals 16 residues. Trimming stripped 1 base from V and 1 base from J, with 14 bases between. The CDR3 coding sequence is TGTGCCAGCAGCTTAGGGGTGGGGGTGATTTCCTACGAGCAGTACTTC. It yields the protein CASSLGVGVISYEQYF.